The present entry profiles one T cell receptor (beta chain) with its context. This clonotype was seen repeatedly, ten times or more. Its antigen is currently not known. Qualities for individual bases were not recorded, and no much larger clone is one base off. Sequences MDHEN (CDR1) and SYDVKM (CDR2) are obtained from the germline V gene. V has 9 bases trimmed and J has 0 bases trimmed; junction bases matching no gene number 10. Inclusive of the bounding cysteine and phenylalanine, the CDR3 is 15 residues long. Just the 45-base CDR3 DNA is kept, in frame starting at base 1. The sample originates from a study of T cell repertoires in cytomegalovirus infection (dated by TCRdb to the late 2010s). Background on the whole study: The peptide stimulations were aimed at well-studied HLA-B-restricted epitopes as well as recently identified HLA-C-restricted CMV epitopes, whose presentation resists viral immunomodulation. The HLA type of each donor mattered for the analysis, because public TCR beta signatures pointed to carriage of CMV infection along with the matching HLA type.

The treatment or condition label here, explained by the study, means: in vitro stimulation with specific CMV peptide epitopes to enrich CMV-specific T cells. The listed sequencing device is Illumina HiSeq 1500. TCRdb trimmed the raw reads at Q25, called clones with MiXCR and kept productive beta chains. Identical CDR3 protein sequences are pooled into one entry, listed with their most common genes and DNA. The sample table holds about 270,000 distinct CDR3 sequences, of which 20% to 25% were seen once. The ten biggest clones cover roughly 20% of the sample. Study-level results and caveats: The ex vivo response was dominated by HLA-C-restricted CMV-specific TCR beta clonotypes, and the single most frequent clonotype in two of eight donors was supplied by these HLA-C-restricted clonotypes. Carriers of CMV infection plus the relevant HLA type were discriminated by the cumulative frequency of public TCR beta family members in the study cohort and in an independent approximately 360-donor cohort.

The sequence links TRBV28 to TRBJ1-2, with 7 junctional bases fitting TRBD1. Sequenced here: cultured PBMCs, sampled from culture after CMV antigen stimulation. The clonotype was recovered from a human donor in good health (CMV status not recorded). Some clones in this sample may be carry-over from other donors' samples. In nucleotides, the sequence is TGTGCCAGTCAACAGGGGAGTTTATCTAACTATGGCTACACCTTC. This translates into CASQQGSLSNYGYTF.